Shown below are 10 T cell receptor beta chains from a single sample sequenced in a study of shared clonotypes between healthy human individuals. Sequenced by immunoSEQ multiplex PCR; TCRdb stores in-frame clones only, minus some. The sample consists of approximately 740,000 clones, over 65% of them appearing once. Material: memory CD4+ T cells sorted from blood. Subset denoted: CD45RA-negative fraction. The receptors here all came from a woman aged 25 to 45 in good health.

This rearrangement joins TRBV6-1 to TRBJ2-7; 11 positions match TRBD1. The trim removed 2 bases at V and 4 bases at J, leaving 4 bases unmatched. The V gene's germline CDR1 is MNHNS and CDR2 SASEGT. This CDR3 is 15 amino acids long. The CDR3 DNA reads TGTGCCAGCAGTGAATCGGGGACAGGGGGGTACGAGCAGTACTTC. Amino acids: CASSESGTGGYEQYF.

This chain joins TRBV9 and TRBJ1-2, with TRBD1 matching 8 bases. Looked up from germline, CDR1 is SGDLS and CDR2 is YYNGEE. The CDR3 loop spans 15 amino acids. The J segment lost 3 bases and the V segment lost 3 bases, leaving 7 bases of the junction unmatched. This CDR3 reads CASSDPGGRDYGYTF. CDR3 nucleotide sequence: TGTGCCAGCAGCGACCCAGGGGGCAGGGACTATGGCTACACCTTC.

This clone occurred once. The chain employs TRBV10-3 and TRBJ2-2; D is unclear. Germline CDR1 is ENHRY and CDR2 is SYGVKD. The CDR3 consists of 16 residues. V shed 5 bases and J shed 0 bases, with 13 bases lying between them. The CDR3 DNA sequence: TGTGCCATCAGTCCAATAGCCCAGTCGAACACCGGGGAGCTGTTTTTT. Translating gives CAISPIAQSNTGELFF.

The chain recombines TRBV29-1 with TRBJ2-3; possible D gene TRBD2, 5 bases. V lost 1 base to trimming and J lost 4 bases, with 12 bases between them. Germline CDR1 SQVTM, CDR2 ANQGSEA. CDR3 length equals 14 residues. Here the CDR3 DNA reads TGCAGCGTTGAAGTTGGTGGGAGTGCAGATACGCAGTATTTT. This encodes CSVEVGGSADTQYF.

The J gene is TRBJ2-7, the V gene TRBV27, with 8 bases lining up with TRBD1. The ends lost 3 bases at V and 1 base at J; junction bases unmatched: 2. The CDR3 runs 14 residues. Germline assignment: CDR1 MNHEY and CDR2 SMNVEV (reference sequence). In DNA, the CDR3 is TGTGCCAGCAGTTTCCGACAGGGGTCCTACGAGCAGTACTTC. Protein sequence: CASSFRQGSYEQYF.

The chain couples TRBV6-1 to TRBJ1-5; the match to TRBD1 covers 7 bases. The CDR3 loop spans 13 amino acids. J gave up 0 bases and V 9 bases, and 2 bases lay outside the gene matches. The germline CDR1 and CDR2 sequences are MNHNS and SASEGT. The CDR3 sequence is CASTGDSNQPQHF. The CDR3 DNA reads as TGTGCCAGTACAGGGGATAGCAATCAGCCCCAGCATTTT.

The chain links TRBV28 to TRBJ1-1; TRBD1 is a possible D gene (6 bases). The V and J ends lost 6 bases and 5 bases respectively, with 16 bases between them. The CDR3 consists of 14 residues. CDR1 and CDR2 from the germline V gene are MDHEN and SYDVKM. CDR3: CASRKHRDRTEAFF. CDR3 bases: TGTGCCAGCAGAAAGCACAGGGATCGAACTGAAGCTTTCTTT.

The rearrangement links TRBV2 to TRBJ2-5; D unclear. Trimming removed 6 bases from V and 5 bases from J, with 10 bases in between. The CDR3 covers 12 residues. Germline CDR1 and CDR2: SNHLY and FYNNEI. Written as DNA, the CDR3 is TGTGCCAGCAGCGAGCTACGGGAGACCCAGTACTTC. This encodes CASSELRETQYF.

The CDR3 region has the DNA TGTGCCAGCCGGGGGAGCTATACGCAGTATTTT. Translation: CASRGSYTQYF. This chain uses TRBV2 with TRBJ2-3, with D tentatively TRBD2 (6 bases). This CDR3 region has 11 residues. Trimming removed 8 bases at V and 7 bases at J, with 10 bases between. Germline-derived CDR1 and CDR2 are SNHLY and FYNNEI.

This clone was observed a handful of times. The rearrangement links TRBV29-1 to TRBJ2-7, with D tentatively TRBD2 (5 bases). The CDR3 runs 12 residues. The germline gives CDR1 SQVTM, CDR2 ANQGSEA. Trimming left V 6 bases short and J 0 bases short, with 9 bases between. CDR3 coding DNA: TGCAGCGTGGAGGACGACTCCTACGAGCAGTACTTC. Translated, it gives CSVEDDSYEQYF.